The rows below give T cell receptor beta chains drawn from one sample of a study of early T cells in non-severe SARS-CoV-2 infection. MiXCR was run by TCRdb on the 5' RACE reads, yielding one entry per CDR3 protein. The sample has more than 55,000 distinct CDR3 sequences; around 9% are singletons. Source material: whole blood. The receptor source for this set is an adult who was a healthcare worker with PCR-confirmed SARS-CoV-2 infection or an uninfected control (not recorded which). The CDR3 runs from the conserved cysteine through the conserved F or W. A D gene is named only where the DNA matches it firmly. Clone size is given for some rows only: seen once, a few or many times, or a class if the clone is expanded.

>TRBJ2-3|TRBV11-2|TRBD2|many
TGTGCCAGCAGCTTAGCGACTAGCGGGAGCGGCACAGATACGCAGTATTTT
CASSLATSGSGTDTQYF
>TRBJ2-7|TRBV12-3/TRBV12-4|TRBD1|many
TGTGCCAGCAGTCCATCTGGGGCAGGGGGCGTGTACGAGCAGTACTTC
CASSPSGAGGVYEQYF
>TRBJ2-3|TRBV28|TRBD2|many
TGTGCCAGCAGCCCCACCTTAGCGGGAGTCGGCACAGATACGCAGTATTTT
CASSPTLAGVGTDTQYF
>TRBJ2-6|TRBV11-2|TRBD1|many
TGTGCCAGCAGCGCGTGGACAGGGGGCGCGGGGGCCAACGTCCTGACTTTC
CASSAWTGGAGANVLTF
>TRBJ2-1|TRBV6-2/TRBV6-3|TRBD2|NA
TGTGCCAGCAGTCTCCTAGCGGGACCTTACAATGAGCAGTTCTTC
CASSLLAGPYNEQFF
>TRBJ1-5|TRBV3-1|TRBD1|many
TGTGCCAGCAGCCAAGTAGGGGGCGATCAGCCCCAGCATTTT
CASSQVGGDQPQHF
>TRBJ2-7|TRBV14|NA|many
TGTGCCAGCAGCTACACCGGCGGCAGTCCCTCGTACTTC
CASSYTGGSPSYF
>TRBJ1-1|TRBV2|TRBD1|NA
TGTGCCAACTCGACAGGGAGGAACACTGAAGCTTTCTTT
CANSTGRNTEAFF
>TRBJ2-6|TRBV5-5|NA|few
TGTGCTACGCAGGGCTCTGGGGCCAACGTCCTGACTTTC
CATQGSGANVLTF
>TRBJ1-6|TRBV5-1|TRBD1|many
TGCGCCAGCAGCCCGGGACAGAGAGATTCACCCCTCCACTTT
CASSPGQRDSPLHF
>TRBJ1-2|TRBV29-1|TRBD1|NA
TGCAGCGTTGAAGATCTAGGCTTTAGGACAGGGCACTATGGCTACACCTTC
CSVEDLGFRTGHYGYTF
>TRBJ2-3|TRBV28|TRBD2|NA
TGTGCCAGCAGTTTAGTTAGCGGCGGGAGGGCCGTATCGGGCACAGATACGCAGTATTTT
CASSLVSGGRAVSGTDTQYF
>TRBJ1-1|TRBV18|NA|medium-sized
TGTGCCAGCTCACCCCTGCCGACAGGTCATGACACTGAAGCTTTCTTT
CASSPLPTGHDTEAFF
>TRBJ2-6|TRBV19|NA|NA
TGTGCCAGTACCTCTCAAACTGGGGCCAACGTCCTGACTTTC
CASTSQTGANVLTF
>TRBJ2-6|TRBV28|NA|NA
TGTGCCAGCAGTTTTTTTGGCTCTGGGGCCAACGTCCTGACTTTC
CASSFFGSGANVLTF
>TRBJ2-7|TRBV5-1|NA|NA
TGCGCCAGCAGCATGGACAGTATCTACGAGCAGTACTTC
CASSMDSIYEQYF
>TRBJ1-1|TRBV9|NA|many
TGTGCCAGCAGCGTAGTGGTAGATTTAACCTTGAACACTGAAGCTTTCTTT
CASSVVVDLTLNTEAFF
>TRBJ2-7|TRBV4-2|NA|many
TGTGCCAGCAGCCAAGATTGGCAGGTTGGCGTGTACGAGCAGTACTTC
CASSQDWQVGVYEQYF
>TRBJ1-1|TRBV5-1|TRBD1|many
TGCGCCAGCAGCTTCAACAGGGGAACTGAAGCTTTCTTT
CASSFNRGTEAFF
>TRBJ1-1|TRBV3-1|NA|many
TGTGCCAGCAGCCAAGATTCGAAGAACACTGAAGCTTTCTTT
CASSQDSKNTEAFF
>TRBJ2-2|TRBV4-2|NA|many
TGTGCCAGCAGCCAAGATCACAGGACAGCTACGAACACCGGGGAGCTGTTTTTT
CASSQDHRTATNTGELFF
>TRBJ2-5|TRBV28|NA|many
TGTGCCAGCAGCCGACTTACAGGGTTGGAGACCCAGTACTTC
CASSRLTGLETQYF
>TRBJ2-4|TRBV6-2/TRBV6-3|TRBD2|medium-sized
TGTGCCAGCAGTTCTACAGGGACTAGCGGGAGGGCCACCACCAAAAACATTCAGTACTTC
CASSSTGTSGRATTKNIQYF
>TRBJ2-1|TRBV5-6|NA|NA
TGTGCCAGCAGCTTCGTTTGGAACAGGAAATCCTACAATGAGCAGTTCTTC
CASSFVWNRKSYNEQFF
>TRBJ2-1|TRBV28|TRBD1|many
TGTGCCAGCAGTCTGACAGGGGGCGACTACAATGAGCAGTTCTTC
CASSLTGGDYNEQFF
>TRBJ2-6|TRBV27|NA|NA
TGTGCCAGCAGCCTGACAGCCTCTGGGGCCAACGTCCTGACTTTC
CASSLTASGANVLTF
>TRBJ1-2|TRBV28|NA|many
TGTGCCAGCAGGTTACAGAACTATGGCTACACCTTC
CASRLQNYGYTF
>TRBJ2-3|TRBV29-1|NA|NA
TGCAGCGTTGTGCTCTCACTAGGCACAGATACGCAGTATTTT
CSVVLSLGTDTQYF
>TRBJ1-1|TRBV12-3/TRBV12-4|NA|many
TGTGCCAGCAGTCCCTTTAGACAGACCGAAGCTTTCTTT
CASSPFRQTEAFF
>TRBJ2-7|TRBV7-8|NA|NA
TGTGCCAGCAGCTTAGAGGCAAGGGAAGCTTACGAGCAGTACTTC
CASSLEAREAYEQYF
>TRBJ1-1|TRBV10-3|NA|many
TGTGCCATCAGTGAGAGGCAGGACAGATATTTAGAAGCTTTCTTT
CAISERQDRYLEAFF
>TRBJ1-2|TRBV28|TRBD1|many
TGTGCCAGCAACCCGGGACAGGGAGGTGGCTACACCTTC
CASNPGQGGGYTF
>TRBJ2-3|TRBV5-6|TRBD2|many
TGTGCCAGCAGCTTTGGGATAGCGGGATTCACAGATACGCAGTATTTT
CASSFGIAGFTDTQYF
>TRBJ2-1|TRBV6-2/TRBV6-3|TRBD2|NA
TGTGCCAGCAGTTACCCTCAACTAGCGGGAGGTTCCTACAATGAGCAGTTCTTC
CASSYPQLAGGSYNEQFF
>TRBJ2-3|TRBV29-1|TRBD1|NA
TGCAGCGATCAGACAGGGATGACAGATACGCAGTATTTT
CSDQTGMTDTQYF
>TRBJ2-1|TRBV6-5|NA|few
TGTGCCAGCAGTTACGGCAATGAGCAGTTCTTC
CASSYGNEQFF
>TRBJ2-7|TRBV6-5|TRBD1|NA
TGTGCCAGCAGGGAGGACAGGGGAACCTACGAGCAGTACTTC
CASREDRGTYEQYF
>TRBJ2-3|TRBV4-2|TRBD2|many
TGTGCCAGCAGCCAAGTCCTAGCGGGAGGCACAGATACGCAGTATTTT
CASSQVLAGGTDTQYF
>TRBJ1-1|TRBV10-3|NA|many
TGTGCCATCAGTGTTCAGGGAAACACTGAAGCTTTCTTT
CAISVQGNTEAFF
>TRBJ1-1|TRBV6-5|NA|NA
TGTGCCAGCAGTTACTCGTGGGGCCCTATAAAGAAAGCTTTCTTT
CASSYSWGPIKKAFF